The 9 T cell receptor beta chains given below trace back to one sample, sequenced in a study of PD-L1 blockade in urothelial cancer. Indicated time point: pretreatment peripheral blood. Profiling relied on immunoSEQ multiplex PCR, and the TCRdb table lists in-frame clones only, not all of them. The data show some 45,000 clones, around nine tenths seen once. The sample here was PBMCs, taken around atezolizumab (anti-PD-L1) treatment. These receptors were taken from a donor over 35 with urothelial cancer.

The chain uses TRBV4-3 and TRBJ2-1; a possible D gene is TRBD2 (5 bases). The V and J ends lost 0 bases and 5 bases respectively, with 14 bases between them. The CDR3 is 16 residues long. CDR1 LGHNA and CDR2 YSLEER come from the germline V gene. The CDR3 loop is CASSQDRASRNNEQFF. DNA for the CDR3: TGCGCCAGCAGCCAAGATCGGGCTAGCAGGAACAATGAGCAGTTCTTC.

The chain combines TRBV4-2 with TRBJ2-1, with 8 bases fitting TRBD2. Germline CDR1 reads LGHNA; CDR2 reads YNFKEQ. CDR3 length equals 14 residues. J gave up 1 base and V 5 bases, and 1 base lay outside the gene matches. CDR3 residues: CASSIAGSYNEQFF. DNA of the CDR3: TGTGCCAGCAGCATAGCGGGGTCCTACAATGAGCAGTTCTTC.

V and J are TRBV2 and TRBJ2-5; 8 bases match TRBD1. J lost 3 bases, V lost 6 bases, and 3 bases had no gene match. Germline V gene lookup returns CDR1 SNHLY and CDR2 FYNNEI. The CDR3 runs 13 residues. CDR3 sequence reads: CASRQTGEETQYF. The CDR3 region has the DNA TGTGCCAGCAGGCAGACAGGGGAAGAGACCCAGTACTTC.

This chain joins TRBV18 and TRBJ2-7; 7 nucleotides align to TRBD2. CDR3 length equals 13 residues. Germline V gene data show CDR1 as KGHSH and CDR2 as LQKENI. With 4 bases clipped from V and 6 bases from J, the junction kept 6 bases outside the gene matches. CDR3 sequence: CASSRGGPGEQYF. DNA for the CDR3: TGTGCCAGCTCACGGGGAGGGCCAGGCGAGCAGTACTTC.

This clone was picked up one time. The chain carries TRBV2 and TRBJ2-2; TRBD2 agrees at 9 bases. CDR1 SNHLY and CDR2 FYNNEI come from the germline V gene. The CDR3 is 16 residues long. The J segment lost 4 bases and the V segment lost 7 bases, leaving 10 bases of the junction unmatched. CDR3: CASTGTSRRGTGELFF. As DNA, the CDR3 is TGTGCCAGCACTGGGACTAGCAGGCGGGGCACCGGGGAGCTGTTTTTT.

The chain links TRBV28 to TRBJ2-2, with a weak D call TRBD2 (6 bases). Deletions cut 8 bases from V and 2 bases from J, with 9 bases between. Germline V gene data show CDR1 as MDHEN and CDR2 as SYDVKM. The CDR3 covers 13 residues. For the CDR3, the DNA is TGTGCCAGCGGCGGGGCTAACACCGGGGAGCTGTTTTTT. It yields the protein CASGGANTGELFF.

V and J are TRBV5-1 and TRBJ2-1; TRBD2 aligns across 10 bases. Trimming cost V 4 bases and J 9 bases; bases outside gene matches: 10. The V gene's germline CDR1 is SGHRS and CDR2 YFSETQ. CDR3 length: 15 residues. The CDR3 loop is CASSPSSGSHGEQFF. The CDR3 coding sequence is TGCGCCAGCAGCCCCTCTAGCGGGAGCCACGGTGAGCAGTTCTTC.

The chain carries TRBV27 and TRBJ2-7, with D perhaps matching TRBD2 (6 bases). The germline gives CDR1 MNHEY, CDR2 SMNVEV (reference sequence). The CDR3 extends over 14 amino acids. Trimming pared 6 bases from V and 3 bases from J, leaving 15 bases between. This chain's CDR3 is CASRTPGRSYEQYF. The CDR3 DNA is TGTGCCAGCAGGACGCCCGGGAGAAGCTACGAGCAGTACTTC.

The V and J genes are TRBV5-1 and TRBJ2-5; unclear D gene. The CDR3 runs 11 residues. Germline CDR1 SGHRS, CDR2 YFSETQ. V was cut by 5 bases and J by 1 base, with 3 bases left in between. CDR3 sequence reads: CASRLQETQYF. In DNA, the CDR3 is TGCGCCAGCAGACTCCAAGAGACCCAGTACTTC.